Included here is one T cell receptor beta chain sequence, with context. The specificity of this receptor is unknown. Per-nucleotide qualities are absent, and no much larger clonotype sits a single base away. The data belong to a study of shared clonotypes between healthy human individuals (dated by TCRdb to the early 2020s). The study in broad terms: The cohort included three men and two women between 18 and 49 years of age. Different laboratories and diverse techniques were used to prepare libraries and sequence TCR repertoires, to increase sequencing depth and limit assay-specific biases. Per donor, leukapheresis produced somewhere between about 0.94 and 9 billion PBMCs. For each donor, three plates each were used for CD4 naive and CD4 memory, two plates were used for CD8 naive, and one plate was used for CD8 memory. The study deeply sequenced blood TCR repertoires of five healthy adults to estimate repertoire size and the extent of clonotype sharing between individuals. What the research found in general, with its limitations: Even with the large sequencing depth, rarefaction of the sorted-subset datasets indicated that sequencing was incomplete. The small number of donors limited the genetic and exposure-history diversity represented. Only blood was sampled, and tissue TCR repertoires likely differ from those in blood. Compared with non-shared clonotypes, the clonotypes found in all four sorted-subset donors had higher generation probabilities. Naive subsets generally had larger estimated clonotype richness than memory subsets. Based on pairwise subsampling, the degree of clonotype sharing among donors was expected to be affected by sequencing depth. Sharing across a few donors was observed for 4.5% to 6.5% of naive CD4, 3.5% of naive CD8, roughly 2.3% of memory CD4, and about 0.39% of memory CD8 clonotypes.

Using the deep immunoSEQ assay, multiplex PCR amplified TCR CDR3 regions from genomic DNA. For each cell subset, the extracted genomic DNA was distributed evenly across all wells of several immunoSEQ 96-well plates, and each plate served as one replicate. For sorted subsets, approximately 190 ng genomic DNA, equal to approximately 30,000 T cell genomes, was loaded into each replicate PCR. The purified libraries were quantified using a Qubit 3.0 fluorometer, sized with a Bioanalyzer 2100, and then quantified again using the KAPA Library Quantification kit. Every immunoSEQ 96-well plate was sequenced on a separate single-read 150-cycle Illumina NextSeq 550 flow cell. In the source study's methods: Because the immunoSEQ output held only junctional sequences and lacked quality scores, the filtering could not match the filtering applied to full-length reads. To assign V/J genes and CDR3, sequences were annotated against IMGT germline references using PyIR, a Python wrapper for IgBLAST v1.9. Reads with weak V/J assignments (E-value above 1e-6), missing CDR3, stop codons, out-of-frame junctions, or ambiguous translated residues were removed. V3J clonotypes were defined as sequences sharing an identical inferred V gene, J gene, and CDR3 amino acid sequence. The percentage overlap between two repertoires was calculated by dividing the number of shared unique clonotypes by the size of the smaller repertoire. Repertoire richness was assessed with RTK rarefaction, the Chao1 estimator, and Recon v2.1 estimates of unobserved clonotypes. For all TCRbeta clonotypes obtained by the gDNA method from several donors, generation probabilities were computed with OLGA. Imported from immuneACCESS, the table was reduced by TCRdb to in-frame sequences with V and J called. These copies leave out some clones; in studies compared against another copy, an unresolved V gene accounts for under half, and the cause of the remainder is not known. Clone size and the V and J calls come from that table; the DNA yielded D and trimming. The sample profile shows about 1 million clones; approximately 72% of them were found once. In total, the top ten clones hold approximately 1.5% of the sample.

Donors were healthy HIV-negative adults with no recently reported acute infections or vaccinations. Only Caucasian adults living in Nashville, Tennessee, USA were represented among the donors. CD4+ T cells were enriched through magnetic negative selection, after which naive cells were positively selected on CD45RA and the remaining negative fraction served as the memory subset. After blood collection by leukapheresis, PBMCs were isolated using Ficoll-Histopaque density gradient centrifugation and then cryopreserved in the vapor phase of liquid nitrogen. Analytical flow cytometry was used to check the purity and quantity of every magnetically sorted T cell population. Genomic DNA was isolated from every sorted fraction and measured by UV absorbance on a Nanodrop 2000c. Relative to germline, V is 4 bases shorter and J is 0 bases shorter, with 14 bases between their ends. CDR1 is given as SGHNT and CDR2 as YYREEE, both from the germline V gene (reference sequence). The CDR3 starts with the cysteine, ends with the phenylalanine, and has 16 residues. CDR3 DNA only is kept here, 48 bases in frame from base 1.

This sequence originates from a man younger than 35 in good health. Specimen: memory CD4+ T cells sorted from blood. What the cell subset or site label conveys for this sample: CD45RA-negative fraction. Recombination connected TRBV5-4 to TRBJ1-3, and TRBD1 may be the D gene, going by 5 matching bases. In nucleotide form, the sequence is TGTGCCAGCAGCCTAGTTACAGGTTTCTCTGGAAACACCATATATTTT. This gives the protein CASSLVTGFSGNTIYF.